These T cell receptor beta chains were read from a single sample in a study of blood T cell repertoires in COVID-19. Clones were sequenced by immunoSEQ multiplex PCR, and TCRdb holds only the in-frame ones, with some missing. The data hold under 200,000 clones, with around 84% observed a single time. The sample taken for sequencing was peripheral blood. The receptors were gathered from a man aged 45 to 65 with active or convalescent COVID-19. The CDR3 runs from the conserved cysteine through the conserved F or W. D genes are given only for firm matches.

>TRBV4-2|-|TRBJ2-3
CASSQLAEPSTDTQYF
>TRBV9|-|TRBJ1-2
CASSVVPQNYGYTF
>TRBV10-3|TRBD1|TRBJ2-5
CAISESMVSRGLETQYF
>TRBV5-4|TRBD1|TRBJ1-2
CASSPGIRQGAGYTF
>TRBV4-1|TRBD2|TRBJ2-1
CASSQDSGTSAGSSYNEQFF
>TRBV5-8|-|TRBJ2-1
CASSLVHQGQQFF
>TRBV5-6|-|TRBJ1-5
CASSKGYSNQPQHF
>TRBV6-6|-|TRBJ1-3
CASSQRGRGSGNTIYF
>TRBV6-4|-|TRBJ2-3
CASSAKGNADTQYF
>TRBV10-2|-|TRBJ2-7
CASRSSYEQYF
>TRBV3-1/TRBV3-2|-|TRBJ1-3
CASSQDFTPSGNTIYF
>TRBV30|TRBD1|TRBJ1-6
CAWGPGTGTDSPLHF
>TRBV6-5|TRBD1|TRBJ2-7
CASTSSRTGLYEQYF
>TRBV5-4|-|TRBJ2-1
CASSLVVAPGAQSYNEQFF
>TRBV3-1/TRBV3-2|-|TRBJ2-1
CASSQGGAGANEQFF
>TRBV18|TRBD1|TRBJ1-2
CASSWDRGNYGYTF
>TRBV14|-|TRBJ2-1
CASKPSGLAYNEQFF
>TRBV3-1/TRBV3-2|-|TRBJ2-1
CASSQYPGHEQFF
>TRBV19|-|TRBJ1-3
CASSIQTDYASGNTIYF
>TRBV19|-|TRBJ1-5
CASSLQGDQPQHF
>TRBV4-2|-|TRBJ2-7
CASSQTFHAPYEQYF
>TRBV4-3|TRBD1|TRBJ1-4
CASSQGTGPSNEKLFF
>TRBV2|TRBD1|TRBJ2-3
CASSAPSGTGRTDTQYF
>TRBV5-1|-|TRBJ1-2
CASSSQGGHGYTF
>TRBV7-2|TRBD1|TRBJ2-7
CASSYGQGPYEQYF
>TRBV19|-|TRBJ1-1
CASTFSTLNTEAFF
>TRBV4-1|-|TRBJ2-7
CASSPLFKGGYEQYF
>TRBV24-1|-|TRBJ2-5
CACARGLGETQYF
>TRBV5-1|-|TRBJ2-5
CASIPGGVQETQYF
>TRBV12-3/TRBV12-4|-|TRBJ1-2
CASSLPAGYGYTF
>TRBV11-2|-|TRBJ1-1
CASSLTGVGGDTEAFF
>TRBV28|-|TRBJ1-1
CASLGTPPNSEAFF
>TRBV10-1|TRBD1|TRBJ1-4
CASSPTGMDEKLFF
>TRBV28|TRBD1|TRBJ1-2
CASTLPGQTNYGYTF
>TRBV27|TRBD2|TRBJ2-1
CASSLNPGLAHNEQFF
>TRBV7-2|-|TRBJ2-2
CASSAWTGNTGELFF
>TRBV30|-|TRBJ1-4
CAWSVRSPSSLFF
>TRBV3-1/TRBV3-2|-|TRBJ2-4
CASSQVKLAKNIQYF
>TRBV20-1|TRBD1|TRBJ2-2
CSASRQGAGELFF
>TRBV15|TRBD1|TRBJ2-3
CATREGQGDTDTQYF
>TRBV27|TRBD1|TRBJ1-5
CASSAYQGAGQPQHF
>TRBV5-1|-|TRBJ1-3
CASSPGHSSGNTIYF
>TRBV5-1|-|TRBJ1-6
CASSLGTGPRSPLHF
>TRBV19|-|TRBJ2-5
CASRVGGSETQYF
>TRBV11-3|TRBD2|TRBJ2-1
CASSFMSSGGSSWNEQFF
>TRBV6-4|TRBD2|TRBJ2-3
CASSDSTSGGADTQYF
>TRBV9|-|TRBJ2-3
CASSVTAGAGSDTQYF
>TRBV7-3|-|TRBJ1-3
CASSLTSAGAGNTIYF
>TRBV11-3|TRBD1|TRBJ1-6
CASSLVPTGGKSSYNSPLHF
>TRBV9|-|TRBJ1-6
CASSVGGQIFSDSPLHF
>TRBV5-4|-|TRBJ1-2
CASSLIGHGYTF
>TRBV6-2/TRBV6-3|-|TRBJ2-6
CASSPGVSGANVLTF